Following are 11 T cell receptor beta chains from one sample sequenced in a study of T cell responses to AZD1222 COVID-19 vaccine (dated by TCRdb to about 2021). Libraries came from the immunoSEQ multiplex PCR assay. TCRdb took over this immuneACCESS table, retaining in-frame rearrangements with V and J assigned. Such tables are incomplete; in checked studies, under half of the missing clones stem from an unresolved V gene, and the remainder is unexplained. This sample has approximately 170,000 clones in its table, and around nine tenths of those were observed once. The top ten clones comprise around 1% of the sample. The meaning of the sample's time point label: about 28 days (+/-7) after the second vaccine dose. The starting material was peripheral blood, obtained 28 days after the second AZD1222 dose. The receptors were sampled from an adult who received the AZD1222 COVID-19 vaccine.

V is TRBV7-2 and J is TRBJ2-5; perhaps TRBD2 as D (5 bases). The germline CDR1 and CDR2 sequences are SGHTA and FQGNSA. Trimming took 5 bases from V and 6 from J, leaving 13 bases between them. This CDR3 is built from 13 residues. In nucleotides, the CDR3 is TGTGCCAGCAGCCAGACTCCCGGGAAGACCCAGTACTTC. It translates to CASSQTPGKTQYF.

The chain couples TRBV6-5 to TRBJ1-2; 8 positions agree with TRBD1. Germline CDR1 and CDR2: MNHEY and SVGAGI. This CDR3 contains 14 residues. Trimming at V came to 6 bases and at J to 2 bases, leaving 5 bases not matched to a gene. The CDR3 reads CASSPDRANYGYTF. CDR3 nucleotides: TGTGCCAGCAGCCCGGACAGGGCGAACTATGGCTACACCTTC.

This rearrangement joins TRBV2 to TRBJ2-3, with a tentative D call TRBD2 (5 bases). V was clipped by 8 bases and J by 4 bases, with 16 bases between them. The CDR3 consists of 14 residues. Germline V gene data show CDR1 as SNHLY and CDR2 as FYNNEI. The CDR3 DNA reads as TGTGCCAGCGCTCGGGGTCTAGAACCAGATACGCAGTATTTT. It is translated as CASARGLEPDTQYF. Combining the CDR3 with reference TRBV2 and TRBJ2-3 gives the whole variable domain EPEVTQTPSHQVTQMGQEVILRCVPISNHLYFYWYRQILGQKVEFLVSFYNNEISEKSEIFDDQFSVERPDGSNFTLKIRSTKLEDSAMYFCASARGLEPDTQYFGPGTRLTVL.

The chain has TRBV12-3 or TRBV12-4 and TRBJ1-1; D ambiguous. With 3 bases removed from V and 5 bases from J, the gap between germline ends came to 10 bases. The CDR3 extends over 13 amino acids. The CDR3 sequence is CASSLLGGTEAFF. CDR3 sequence (DNA): TGTGCCAGCAGTTTGCTGGGAGGAACTGAAGCTTTCTTT.

V is TRBV9 and J is TRBJ1-3; D is ambiguous. CDR3 size: 16 residues. CDR1 SGDLS and CDR2 YYNGEE come from the germline V gene. With 0 bases removed from V and 0 bases from J, the gap between germline ends came to 10 bases. For the CDR3, the DNA is TGTGCCAGCAGCGTAGAACCCCAGATCTCTGGAAACACCATATATTTT. It specifies CASSVEPQISGNTIYF.

V is TRBV12-3 or TRBV12-4 and J is TRBJ1-4; perhaps TRBD1 as D (5 bases). V lost 6 bases, J lost 10 bases, and 15 bases lay in between. The CDR3 is 13 residues long. CDR3 sequence (DNA): TGTGCCAGCAGCTCTCCTGCGGGGGTAAAACTGTTTTTT. Protein product: CASSSPAGVKLFF.

The V gene is TRBV4-1, the J gene TRBJ1-3; D remains unclear. CDR3 length equals 15 residues. Trimming took 4 bases from V and 1 from J, leaving 11 bases between them. Germline V lookup: CDR1 MGHRA, CDR2 YSYEKL. Here the CDR3 DNA reads TGCGCCAGCAGCCCTGCGTGGTATTCTGGAAACACCATATATTTT. It is translated as CASSPAWYSGNTIYF.

The chain has TRBV12-3 or TRBV12-4 and TRBJ1-5, with D unresolved. The ends were cut back, 6 bases at V and 9 bases at J, with 12 bases in the middle. This CDR3 is built from 12 residues. The CDR3, as DNA: TGTGCCAGCAGGCCCACTTCGGGGCCCCAGCATTTT. This gives the protein CASRPTSGPQHF.

The V call is TRBV5-1, the J call TRBJ2-5, with 13 bases matching TRBD2. V shed 4 bases, J shed 5 bases, and the junction held 8 bases outside the gene matches. Germline CDR1 and CDR2: SGHRS and YFSETQ. This CDR3 spans 16 amino acids. As DNA, the CDR3 is TGCGCCAGCAGCCTCCGGACTAGCGGGGGATCCGAGACCCAGTACTTC. Translating it yields CASSLRTSGGSETQYF.

The chain employs TRBV19 and TRBJ2-2; 8 bases line up with TRBD1. The CDR3 length is 15 residues. V was pared by 4 bases and J by 6 bases, with 7 bases of the junction left unmatched. The V gene's germline CDR1 is LNHDA and CDR2 SQIVND (reference sequence). The CDR3, as DNA: TGTGCCAGTAGTAGAACAGGGGGTTTTGCCGGGGAGCTGTTTTTT. As protein: CASSRTGGFAGELFF. Based on the CDR3 plus reference TRBV19 and TRBJ2-2, the full variable domain is DGGITQSPKYLFRKEGQNVTLSCEQNLNHDAMYWYRQDPGQGLRLIYYSQIVNDFQKGDIAEGYSVSREKKESFPLTVTSAQKNPTAFYLCASSRTGGFAGELFFGEGSRLTVL.

This rearrangement joins TRBV7-9 to TRBJ1-2; 8 bases agree with TRBD1. This CDR3 is 15 amino acids long. V shed 4 bases, J shed 4 bases, and the junction held 8 bases outside the gene matches. From germline, CDR1 is SEHNR and CDR2 FQNEAQ (reference sequence). The CDR3 protein is CASSSRGQERYGYTF. The CDR3 DNA sequence: TGTGCCAGCAGCTCGCGGGGACAGGAACGCTATGGCTACACCTTC.